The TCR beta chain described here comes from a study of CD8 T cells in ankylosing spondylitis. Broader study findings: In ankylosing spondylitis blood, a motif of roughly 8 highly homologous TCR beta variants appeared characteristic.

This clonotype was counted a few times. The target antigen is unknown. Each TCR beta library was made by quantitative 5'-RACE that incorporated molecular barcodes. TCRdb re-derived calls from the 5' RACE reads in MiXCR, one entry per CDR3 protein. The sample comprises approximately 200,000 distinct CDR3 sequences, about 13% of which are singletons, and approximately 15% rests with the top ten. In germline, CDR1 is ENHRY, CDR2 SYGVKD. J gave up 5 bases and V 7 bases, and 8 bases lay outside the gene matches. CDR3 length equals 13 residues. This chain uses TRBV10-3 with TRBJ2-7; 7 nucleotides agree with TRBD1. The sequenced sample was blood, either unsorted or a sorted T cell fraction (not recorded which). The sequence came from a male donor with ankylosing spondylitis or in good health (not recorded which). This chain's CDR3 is CAITPTGSHEQYF. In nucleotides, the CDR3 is TGTGCCATCACCCCGACAGGGTCCCACGAGCAGTACTTC.